This T cell receptor (beta chain) was obtained from a study of blood T cells in healthy people across ages. Study conclusions and caveats: Per million T cells, TCR beta diversity dropped about linearly as age rose.

Concerning this clonotype itself: Its antigen is currently unknown.

Next came a second PCR, run for roughly 6 to 11 cycles, which used a sample-barcoded 5' primer along with a J-beta primer mix. Using its own MiXCR run on the 5' RACE reads, TCRdb lists one record per CDR3 protein. This table holds fewer than 2,000,000 distinct CDR3 sequences, 39% found once. This CDR3 has 15 residues. The germline V and J ends were trimmed by 2 bases and 7 bases, with 15 bases remaining between them. The germline V gene encodes CDR1 MDHEN and CDR2 SYDVKM. This clonotype was obtained from a human donor in good health. Sequencing was performed on blood. The V and J genes are TRBV28 and TRBJ2-1; D unclear. CDR3 DNA: TGTGCCAGCAGTTTACATACCCTCGTGAGGAATGAGCAGTTCTTC. Amino acid sequence: CASSLHTLVRNEQFF.